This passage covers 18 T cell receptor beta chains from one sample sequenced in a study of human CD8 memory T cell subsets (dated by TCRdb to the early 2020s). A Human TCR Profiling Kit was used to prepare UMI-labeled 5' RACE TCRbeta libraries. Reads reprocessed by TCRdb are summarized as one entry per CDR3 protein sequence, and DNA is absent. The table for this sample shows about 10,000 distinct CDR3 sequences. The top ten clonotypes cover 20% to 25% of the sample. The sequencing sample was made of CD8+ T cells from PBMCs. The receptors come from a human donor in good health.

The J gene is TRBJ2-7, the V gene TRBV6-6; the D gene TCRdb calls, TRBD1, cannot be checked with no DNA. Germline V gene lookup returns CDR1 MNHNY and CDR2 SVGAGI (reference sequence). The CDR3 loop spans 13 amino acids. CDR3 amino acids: CASTQGYSYEQYF.

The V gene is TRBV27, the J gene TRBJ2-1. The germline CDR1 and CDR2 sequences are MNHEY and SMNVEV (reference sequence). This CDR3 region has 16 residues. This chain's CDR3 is CASSPIFGPIENEQFF.

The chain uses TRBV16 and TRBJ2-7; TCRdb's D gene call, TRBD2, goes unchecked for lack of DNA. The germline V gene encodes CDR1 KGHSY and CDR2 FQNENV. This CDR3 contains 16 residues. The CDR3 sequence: CASSQSWGIASYEQYF.

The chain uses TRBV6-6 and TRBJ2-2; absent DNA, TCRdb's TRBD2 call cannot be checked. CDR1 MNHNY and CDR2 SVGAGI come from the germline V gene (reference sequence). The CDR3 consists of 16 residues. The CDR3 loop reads CASSYLLAGNTGELFF.

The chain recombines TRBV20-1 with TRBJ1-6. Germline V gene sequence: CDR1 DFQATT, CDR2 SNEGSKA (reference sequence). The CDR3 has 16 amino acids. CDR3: CSARPWERGSSPPLHF.

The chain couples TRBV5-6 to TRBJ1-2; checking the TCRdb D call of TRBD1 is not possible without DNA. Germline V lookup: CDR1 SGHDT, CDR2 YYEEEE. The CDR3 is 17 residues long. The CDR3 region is CASSLDLQGQEDYGYTF.

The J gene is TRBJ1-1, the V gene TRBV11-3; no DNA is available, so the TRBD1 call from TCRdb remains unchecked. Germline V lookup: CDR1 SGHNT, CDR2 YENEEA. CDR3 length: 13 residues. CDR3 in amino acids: CASSSGQGHEAFF.

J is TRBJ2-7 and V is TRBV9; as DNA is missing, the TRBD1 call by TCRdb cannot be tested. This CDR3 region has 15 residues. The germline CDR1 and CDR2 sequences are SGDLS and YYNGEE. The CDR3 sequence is CASSEGQGAVYEQYF.

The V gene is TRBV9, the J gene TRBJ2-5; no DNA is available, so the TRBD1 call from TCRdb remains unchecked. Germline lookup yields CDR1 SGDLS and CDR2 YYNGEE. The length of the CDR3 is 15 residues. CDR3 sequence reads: CASSVEGTGVETQYF.

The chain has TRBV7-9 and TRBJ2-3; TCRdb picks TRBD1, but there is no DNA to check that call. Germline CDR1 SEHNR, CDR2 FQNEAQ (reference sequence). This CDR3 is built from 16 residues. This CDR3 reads CASSELGPGLTDTQYF. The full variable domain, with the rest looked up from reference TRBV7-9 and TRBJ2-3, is DTGVSQNPRHKITKRGQNVTFRCDPISEHNRLYWYRQTLGQGPEFLTYFQNEAQLEKSRLLSDRFSAERPKGSFSTLEIQRTEQGDSAMYLCASSELGPGLTDTQYFGPGTRLTVL.

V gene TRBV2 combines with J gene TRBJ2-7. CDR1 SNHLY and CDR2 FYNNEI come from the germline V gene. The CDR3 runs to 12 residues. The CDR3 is CASSPGFYEQYF.

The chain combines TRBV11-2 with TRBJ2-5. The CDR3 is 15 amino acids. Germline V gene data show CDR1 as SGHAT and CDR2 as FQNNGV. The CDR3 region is CASSLDLTYGETQYF.

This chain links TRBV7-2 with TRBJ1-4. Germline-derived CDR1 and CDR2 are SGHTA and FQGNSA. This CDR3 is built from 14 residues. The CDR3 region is CASSSLPKNEKLFF. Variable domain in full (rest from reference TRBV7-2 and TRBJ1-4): GAGVSQSPSNKVTEKGKDVELRCDPISGHTALYWYRQSLGQGLEFLIYFQGNSAPDKSGLPSDRFSAERTGGSVSTLTIQRTQQEDSAVYLCASSSLPKNEKLFFGSGTQLSVL.

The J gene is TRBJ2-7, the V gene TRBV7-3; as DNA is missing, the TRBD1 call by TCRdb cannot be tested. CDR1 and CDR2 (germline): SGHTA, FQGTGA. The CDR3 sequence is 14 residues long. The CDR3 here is CASSLRGGIDEQYF.

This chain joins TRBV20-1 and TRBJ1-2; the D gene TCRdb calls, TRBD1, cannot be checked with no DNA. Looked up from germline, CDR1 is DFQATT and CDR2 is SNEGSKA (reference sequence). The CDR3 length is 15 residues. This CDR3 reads CSARDSDRGWYGYTF.

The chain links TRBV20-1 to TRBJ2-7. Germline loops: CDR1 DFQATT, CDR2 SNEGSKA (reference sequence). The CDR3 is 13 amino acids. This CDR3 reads CSARHLSPYEQYF.

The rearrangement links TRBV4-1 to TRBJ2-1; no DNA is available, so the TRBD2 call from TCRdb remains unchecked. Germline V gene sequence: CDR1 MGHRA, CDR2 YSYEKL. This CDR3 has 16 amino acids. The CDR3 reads CASSPGTSLSYNEQFF.

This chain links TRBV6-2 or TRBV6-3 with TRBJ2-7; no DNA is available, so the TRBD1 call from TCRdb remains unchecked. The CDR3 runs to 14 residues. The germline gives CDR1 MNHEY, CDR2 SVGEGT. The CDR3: CASRGTGEFYEQYF.